The rows below give T cell receptor beta chains drawn from one sample of a study of blood T cell repertoires in COVID-19. Data came from immunoSEQ multiplex PCR; TCRdb stores just in-frame clones and leaves some out. The sample contains 150,000 to 200,000 clones, around nine tenths of which appear only once. Sequenced input: peripheral blood. These receptors all stem from a woman younger than 35 who had recovered from COVID-19. Each CDR3 is given with its conserved first and last residue. A D gene is named only where the DNA matches it firmly. Clone size, where shown, is once, few, many, or a class for clones that have expanded.

cdr3_nt: TGTGCCAGCTCACTCGGACAGAGATCAACTAATGAAAAACTGTTTTTT
cdr3_aa: CASSLGQRSTNEKLFF
j_call: TRBJ1-4
clone_size: NA
v_call: TRBV18
d_call: NA

cdr3_nt: TGTGCCAGCAGCTTATCGGCAGGGGGCAACAATCAGCCCCAGCATTTT
cdr3_aa: CASSLSAGGNNQPQHF
j_call: TRBJ1-5
clone_size: NA
v_call: TRBV7-2
d_call: TRBD1

cdr3_nt: TGTGCCAGCAGCTCGATACAGGGGGCCGGCACCGGGGAGCTGTTTTTT
cdr3_aa: CASSSIQGAGTGELFF
j_call: TRBJ2-2
clone_size: NA
v_call: TRBV5-6
d_call: TRBD1

cdr3_nt: TGCGCCAGCAGCCAAGGGACAGGGGGCGGGAACACTGAAGCTTTCTTT
cdr3_aa: CASSQGTGGGNTEAFF
j_call: TRBJ1-1
clone_size: NA
v_call: TRBV4-1
d_call: TRBD1

cdr3_nt: TGTGCCTGGATCCACGGCAGAGGGGGAGAAAAACTGTTTTTT
cdr3_aa: CAWIHGRGGEKLFF
j_call: TRBJ1-4
clone_size: NA
v_call: TRBV30
d_call: NA

cdr3_nt: TGTGCCAGCAGCCGCCACTCATCCTACGAGCAGTACTTC
cdr3_aa: CASSRHSSYEQYF
j_call: TRBJ2-7
clone_size: NA
v_call: TRBV3-1/TRBV3-2
d_call: NA

cdr3_nt: TGTGCCAGCGGGGCCGGACTAAGCACAGATACGCAGTATTTT
cdr3_aa: CASGAGLSTDTQYF
j_call: TRBJ2-3
clone_size: once
v_call: TRBV2
d_call: NA

cdr3_nt: TGTGCCAGCAGCCAATTTAGCAGCCAGACCCAGTACTTC
cdr3_aa: CASSQFSSQTQYF
j_call: TRBJ2-5
clone_size: NA
v_call: TRBV4-2
d_call: NA

cdr3_nt: TGTGCCAGCAGCCATCCGGGACAGGGAAAGGATAATTCACCCCTCCACTTT
cdr3_aa: CASSHPGQGKDNSPLHF
j_call: TRBJ1-6
clone_size: NA
v_call: TRBV3-1/TRBV3-2
d_call: TRBD1

cdr3_nt: TGTGCCAGCAGCTTTAAATCCCAGAACTATGGCTACACCTTC
cdr3_aa: CASSFKSQNYGYTF
j_call: TRBJ1-2
clone_size: once
v_call: TRBV5-6
d_call: NA

cdr3_nt: TGTGCCAGCAGTGGACTAGCTAATTACAATGAGCAGTTCTTC
cdr3_aa: CASSGLANYNEQFF
j_call: TRBJ2-1
clone_size: NA
v_call: TRBV2
d_call: TRBD2

cdr3_nt: TGTGCCAGCAGCGTAGCTTCAGGGGGAAACTATGGCTACACCTTC
cdr3_aa: CASSVASGGNYGYTF
j_call: TRBJ1-2
clone_size: NA
v_call: TRBV9
d_call: TRBD1

cdr3_nt: TGTGCCAGCAGTATTAACCGGGACAGCTTCCATGGCTACACCTTC
cdr3_aa: CASSINRDSFHGYTF
j_call: TRBJ1-2
clone_size: NA
v_call: TRBV6-5
d_call: TRBD1

cdr3_nt: TGTGCCAGCTCGCCTAGAGGACTAGCGGGTCAAGAGACCCAGTACTTC
cdr3_aa: CASSPRGLAGQETQYF
j_call: TRBJ2-5
clone_size: NA
v_call: TRBV18
d_call: TRBD2

cdr3_nt: TGTGCCAGCAGTTCCACTCTTAGCACAGATACGCAGTATTTT
cdr3_aa: CASSSTLSTDTQYF
j_call: TRBJ2-3
clone_size: NA
v_call: TRBV27
d_call: NA

cdr3_nt: TGTGCCAGCAGCTTACGTCCCCCTAGGACAGGGAGTGAGCAGTACTTC
cdr3_aa: CASSLRPPRTGSEQYF
j_call: TRBJ2-7
clone_size: once
v_call: TRBV7-2
d_call: TRBD1

cdr3_nt: TGTGCCAGCACCCAAAGTAGCGGGAGAACAGATACGCAGTATTTT
cdr3_aa: CASTQSSGRTDTQYF
j_call: TRBJ2-3
clone_size: NA
v_call: TRBV6-5
d_call: TRBD2

cdr3_nt: TGCGCCAGCAGCCAAGAGTTGAAGGGGTGGCAAAACACTGAAGCTTTCTTT
cdr3_aa: CASSQELKGWQNTEAFF
j_call: TRBJ1-1
clone_size: NA
v_call: TRBV4-1
d_call: NA

cdr3_nt: TGTGCCAGCAGCTTAGGGAGTCCAGGGTACCAAGAGACCCAGTACTTC
cdr3_aa: CASSLGSPGYQETQYF
j_call: TRBJ2-5
clone_size: NA
v_call: TRBV7-9
d_call: NA

cdr3_nt: TGTGCCAGCAGCGAGGGGGACAGATTCACCGGGGAGCTGTTTTTT
cdr3_aa: CASSEGDRFTGELFF
j_call: TRBJ2-2
clone_size: NA
v_call: TRBV6-5
d_call: TRBD1

cdr3_nt: TGTGCCACCAGCAGAGATAGGGGGCCCTCCTACGAGCAGTACTTC
cdr3_aa: CATSRDRGPSYEQYF
j_call: TRBJ2-7
clone_size: NA
v_call: TRBV15
d_call: TRBD1

cdr3_nt: TGTGCCAGCAGCTTATCGCCCAGGGTCACCGGGGAGCTGTTTTTT
cdr3_aa: CASSLSPRVTGELFF
j_call: TRBJ2-2
clone_size: NA
v_call: TRBV7-9
d_call: NA

cdr3_nt: TGTGGAAGTGGGACTAGCGGGGGGGCCGGGGAGACCCAGTACTTC
cdr3_aa: CGSGTSGGAGETQYF
j_call: TRBJ2-5
clone_size: NA
v_call: TRBV7-6
d_call: TRBD2

cdr3_nt: TGCGCCAGCAGCTTGGAGGGACAGGGGAACACTGAAGCTTTCTTT
cdr3_aa: CASSLEGQGNTEAFF
j_call: TRBJ1-1
clone_size: NA
v_call: TRBV5-1
d_call: TRBD1

cdr3_nt: TGTGCCAGCAGCCTTGGGACAGGGGTGCGTAATGAGCAGTTCTTC
cdr3_aa: CASSLGTGVRNEQFF
j_call: TRBJ2-1
clone_size: few
v_call: TRBV7-3
d_call: TRBD1

cdr3_nt: TGTGCCACGCGGCGGGGCTATGGCTACACCTTC
cdr3_aa: CATRRGYGYTF
j_call: TRBJ1-2
clone_size: NA
v_call: TRBV27
d_call: NA

cdr3_nt: TGTGCCAGCAGCCAAGATGGGCAGATAGACAACTATGGCTACACCTTC
cdr3_aa: CASSQDGQIDNYGYTF
j_call: TRBJ1-2
clone_size: few
v_call: TRBV4-2
d_call: NA

cdr3_nt: TGTGCCAGCAGCCCTGTAGGTCTCGGAGGTGAAGCTTTCTTT
cdr3_aa: CASSPVGLGGEAFF
j_call: TRBJ1-1
clone_size: NA
v_call: TRBV3-1/TRBV3-2
d_call: NA

cdr3_nt: TGTGCCAGCAGCTCAGGGTTGGGTGAAGCTTTCTTT
cdr3_aa: CASSSGLGEAFF
j_call: TRBJ1-1
clone_size: NA
v_call: TRBV7-9
d_call: NA

cdr3_nt: TGTGCCAGCAGCTCCAAACTAGTTCTGGGTCAAGAGACCCAGTACTTC
cdr3_aa: CASSSKLVLGQETQYF
j_call: TRBJ2-5
clone_size: NA
v_call: TRBV5-4
d_call: NA

cdr3_nt: TGCGCCAGCAGTCAATCTTTCCTAGCAGCCGATACGCAGTATTTT
cdr3_aa: CASSQSFLAADTQYF
j_call: TRBJ2-3
clone_size: NA
v_call: TRBV23-1
d_call: NA

cdr3_nt: TGTGCCAGCAGTTCTCAACAGGGGACGAGGGCAGATACGCAGTATTTT
cdr3_aa: CASSSQQGTRADTQYF
j_call: TRBJ2-3
clone_size: NA
v_call: TRBV6-5
d_call: TRBD1

cdr3_nt: TGTGCCAGCATCCCAAACAGGGGGGGGAAGGAGACCCAGTACTTC
cdr3_aa: CASIPNRGGKETQYF
j_call: TRBJ2-5
clone_size: once
v_call: TRBV7-9
d_call: NA

cdr3_nt: TGTGCCAGCAGCTTTTTAAATGGACGACAGGCCTACGAGCAGTACTTC
cdr3_aa: CASSFLNGRQAYEQYF
j_call: TRBJ2-7
clone_size: NA
v_call: TRBV7-8
d_call: NA